Shown below are 17 T cell receptor beta chains from a single sample sequenced in a study of blood T cell repertoires in COVID-19. Produced via immunoSEQ multiplex PCR; TCRdb's table is partial and in-frame only. This table holds approximately 170,000 clones, around two thirds found once. Material: peripheral blood. The receptors here all came from a woman of 80 years or more with acute or convalescent COVID-19.

The genes are TRBV13 and TRBJ2-7; 8 bases agree with TRBD1. The CDR3 is made up of 13 amino acids. Germline lookup yields CDR1 PRHDT and CDR2 FYEKMQ (reference sequence). Trimming cost V 5 bases and J 7 bases; bases outside gene matches: 7. The chain's CDR3 is CASSHRGLAEQYF. The CDR3 DNA reads TGTGCCAGCAGCCACAGGGGGTTGGCAGAGCAGTACTTC. Variable domain in full (rest from reference TRBV13 and TRBJ2-7): AAGVIQSPRHLIKEKRETATLKCYPIPRHDTVYWYQQGPGQDPQFLISFYEKMQSDKGSIPDRFSAQQFSDYHSELNMSSLELGDSALYFCASSHRGLAEQYFGPGTRLTVT.

The rearrangement uses TRBV7-9 and TRBJ1-2; 8 bases align to TRBD1. The CDR3 totals 15 residues. Per germline, CDR1 SEHNR and CDR2 FQNEAQ (reference sequence). With 2 bases clipped from V and 8 bases from J, the junction kept 10 bases outside the gene matches. CDR3 in DNA: TGTGCCAGCAGCTTACCCGAAGGACAGGGAAGAGGCTACACCTTC. Protein: CASSLPEGQGRGYTF.

The chain combines TRBV28 with TRBJ1-5; weak D call: TRBD1 (6 bases). The CDR3 runs 13 residues. V was shortened by 4 bases and J by 2 bases, with 6 bases between the two germline ends. Germline assignment: CDR1 MDHEN and CDR2 SYDVKM. The CDR3 sequence is CASSWTGNQPQHF. DNA for the CDR3: TGTGCCAGCAGTTGGACAGGCAATCAGCCCCAGCATTTT.

This chain links TRBV28 with TRBJ1-1, with 10 bases fitting TRBD1. Germline CDR1 MDHEN, CDR2 SYDVKM. Trimming took 5 bases from V and 4 from J; bases not matched to a gene: 7. The CDR3 totals 15 residues. CDR3 sequence: CASSQTGGSFTEAFF. In DNA form, the CDR3 reads TGTGCCAGCAGTCAGACAGGGGGCTCATTCACTGAAGCTTTCTTT.

V is TRBV29-1 and J is TRBJ2-1; a possible D gene is TRBD1 (5 bases). Looked up from germline, CDR1 is SQVTM and CDR2 is ANQGSEA. V lost 4 bases, J lost 7 bases, and 17 bases lay in between. This CDR3 spans 14 amino acids. The CDR3 region is CSVVTGLQGNEQFF. For the CDR3, the DNA is TGCAGCGTTGTGACGGGTCTTCAGGGAAATGAGCAGTTCTTC.

This clone was found a few times. The rearrangement uses TRBV10-3 and TRBJ2-7; D unclear. Germline V CDR1 and CDR2: ENHRY, SYGVKD. The CDR3 extends over 14 amino acids. Trimming cost V 6 bases and J 1 base, with 13 bases left between them. The CDR3 sequence: CAISALESSYEQYF. CDR3 DNA: TGTGCCATCAGCGCCTTAGAGTCGTCCTACGAGCAGTACTTC.

V gene TRBV3-1 (or the pseudogene TRBV3-2) combines with J gene TRBJ2-1; D remains ambiguous. V was pared by 4 bases and J by 6 bases, with 7 bases between. Germline V gives CDR1 LGHDT, CDR2 YNNKEL (reference sequence). The CDR3 extends over 12 amino acids. CDR3 sequence reads: CASSLTANEQFF. The CDR3 nucleotides are TGTGCCAGCAGCCTCACTGCCAATGAGCAGTTCTTC.

This clone has just a few counts. A read error may produce the germline difference seen at one junction end. The CDR3 region is CASSLSTGAPTDTQYF. CDR3 nucleotide sequence: TGTGCCAGCAGTCTATCCACAGGGGCCCCCACAGATACGCAGTATTTT. The chain carries TRBV27 and TRBJ2-3, with 7 positions matching TRBD1. The germline V gene encodes CDR1 MNHEY and CDR2 SMNVEV (reference sequence). This CDR3 region has 16 residues.

The chain carries TRBV6-1 and TRBJ1-2, with a tentative D call TRBD1 (5 bases). The V end lost 3 bases, the J end lost 7 bases, and 12 bases lay between the germline ends. Per the germline V gene, CDR1 is MNHNS and CDR2 is SASEGT. The CDR3 length is 13 residues. The CDR3 sequence: CASSDRASRGYTF. The CDR3 DNA reads TGTGCCAGCAGTGACAGGGCTTCTCGTGGCTACACCTTC.

This clone was counted only a few times. The rearrangement links TRBV30 to TRBJ1-2, with 7 bases lining up with TRBD1. V dropped 4 bases and J dropped 6; count of bases not matched to a gene: 2. Per germline, CDR1 GTSNPN and CDR2 SVGIG (reference sequence). This CDR3 region has 11 residues. In DNA, the CDR3 is TGTGCCTGGACCACAGGGGATGGCTACACCTTC. Its translation is CAWTTGDGYTF.

This chain uses TRBV6-1 with TRBJ1-3; D perhaps matches TRBD1 (5 bases). CDR3 length: 16 amino acids. Germline V gene sequence: CDR1 MNHNS, CDR2 SASEGT. V was cut by 4 bases and J by 0 bases, with 13 bases left in between. Here the CDR3 reads CASSGTDSASGNTIYF. In nucleotides, the CDR3 is TGTGCCAGCAGTGGTACAGACAGCGCCTCTGGAAACACCATATATTTT.

The chain combines TRBV28 with TRBJ2-1, with 12 positions matching TRBD2. Germline V gene lookup returns CDR1 MDHEN and CDR2 SYDVKM. The V segment lost 3 bases and the J segment 4 bases; nucleotides outside the gene matches: 4. This CDR3 contains 16 residues. CDR3 region: CASSLLLAGGYNEQFF. The CDR3 coding sequence is TGTGCCAGCAGTTTGTTACTAGCGGGAGGTTACAATGAGCAGTTCTTC.

This clone came up a few times. CDR3 in DNA: TGTGCCAGCAGCGTACAGGACTACGAGCAGTACTTC. Protein sequence: CASSVQDYEQYF. The chain is built from TRBV7-9 and TRBJ2-7; D is perhaps TRBD1 (5 bases). This CDR3 has 12 amino acids. V was trimmed by 5 bases and J by 3 bases, leaving 8 bases between them. Germline loops: CDR1 SEHNR, CDR2 FQNEAQ (reference sequence). Using reference TRBV7-9 and TRBJ2-7 for the parts outside the CDR3, the full variable domain is DTGVSQNPRHKITKRGQNVTFRCDPISEHNRLYWYRQTLGQGPEFLTYFQNEAQLEKSRLLSDRFSAERPKGSFSTLEIQRTEQGDSAMYLCASSVQDYEQYFGPGTRLTVT.

The rearrangement uses TRBV18 and TRBJ2-7, with TRBD1 matching over 10 bases. The CDR3 consists of 14 residues. Germline trimming cut 6 bases from V and 5 bases from J; bases unmatched to any gene: 7. Per germline, CDR1 KGHSH and CDR2 LQKENI. The CDR3, as DNA: TGTGCCAGCTCGCCCGGACAGGGGGTCAACGAGCAGTACTTC. This translates into CASSPGQGVNEQYF. Filled out from reference TRBV18 and TRBJ2-7, the complete variable domain reads NAGVMQNPRHLVRRRGQEARLRCSPMKGHSHVYWYRQLPEEGLKFMVYLQKENIIDESGMPKERFSAEFPKEGPSILRIQQVVRGDSAAYFCASSPGQGVNEQYFGPGTRLTVT.

This chain links TRBV30 with TRBJ1-1; 9 bases map to TRBD1. The V and J ends lost 2 bases and 7 bases, in that order; junction bases with no gene match: 11. This CDR3 region has 15 residues. Germline V gene lookup returns CDR1 GTSNPN and CDR2 SVGIG (reference sequence). The CDR3 nucleotides read TGTGCCTGGAGTTTAGGGACAGGGTCCGGTAATGAAGCTTTCTTT. This gives the protein CAWSLGTGSGNEAFF.

This clone was picked up one time. V gene TRBV5-1 combines with J gene TRBJ2-7; 7 bases fit TRBD1. The ends lost 4 bases at V and 6 bases at J; junction bases unmatched: 10. This CDR3 spans 14 amino acids. Germline V gene data show CDR1 as SGHRS and CDR2 as YFSETQ. CDR3 DNA sequence: TGCGCCAGCAGCGTCCAAGGGACAGCCGGCGAGCAGTACTTC. This codes for CASSVQGTAGEQYF.

The chain combines TRBV5-1 with TRBJ2-4; 11 bases line up with TRBD2. This CDR3 comprises 15 residues. Germline assignment: CDR1 SGHRS and CDR2 YFSETQ. V shed 0 bases, J shed 5 bases, and the junction held 1 base outside the gene matches. CDR3 loop: CASSLVAGGQNIQYF. CDR3 coding DNA: TGCGCCAGCAGCTTGGTAGCGGGAGGGCAAAACATTCAGTACTTC. Full variable domain (rest looked up from reference TRBV5-1 and TRBJ2-4): KAGVTQTPRYLIKTRGQQVTLSCSPISGHRSVSWYQQTPGQGLQFLFEYFSETQRNKGNFPGRFSGRQFSNSRSEMNVSTLELGDSALYLCASSLVAGGQNIQYFGAGTRLSVL.